Described below is a single T cell receptor (beta chain) sequence and its context. The antigen is unknown. In germline, CDR1 is SNHLY, CDR2 FYNNEI. V lost 4 bases and J lost 3; bases outside the gene matches: 2. This CDR3 contains 14 residues. This entry belongs to a study of human T cells and chemical hapten exposure. About the study: Subjects had 2% DPC placed on about 2 cm by about 2 cm of upper inner arm skin for sensitization.

TCRdb reprocessed the RACE reads with MiXCR, giving one entry per CDR3 protein. The data hold 100,000 or so distinct CDR3 sequences, with approximately 36% observed a single time. Study-level findings and limits: Sensitizing with DPC caused no change in TCRs above 1 in 1000 frequency. Expanded TCRs grouped into significantly more large CDR3 similarity clusters than controls produced.

Noted time point: patch test 3, about 24 weeks after DPC sensitization. Indicated treatment: therapeutic diphenylcyclopropenone sensitization with weekly scalp DPC. Blood draws came before every patch-test application. Sequences were derived from whole blood, sampled in connection with sensitization to the hapten diphenylcyclopropenone (DPC). This TCR came from a middle-aged man with alopecia areata. Some clones in this sample may be carry-over from other donors' samples. The gene calls are TRBV2 and TRBJ1-2; the match to TRBD1 covers 10 bases. CDR3 sequence (DNA): TGTGCCAGCAGTGGGACAGGGGGATACTATGGCTACACCTTC. Translated: CASSGTGGYYGYTF.